What follows is one TCR beta chain and its context. This entry belongs to a study of T cells after somatic rescue of genetic block. CDR1 and CDR2 from the germline V gene are SGHDT and YYEEEE. The CDR3 spans 16 residues. V lost 4 bases and J lost 4, with 18 bases in between. Here immunoSEQ multiplex PCR was the method, and the copy in TCRdb shows in-frame clones only, minus some. The sample shows tens of thousands of clones, 90% to 95% of them seen only once. The sample taken for sequencing was peripheral blood mononuclear cells (PBMCs). The gene calls are TRBV5-6 and TRBJ2-1; no reliable D call. The receptor was isolated from a man aged 35-49 years. The CDR3 loop is CASSLHGSSVYNEQFF. CDR3 nucleotides: TGTGCCAGCAGCCTGCACGGGTCGTCAGTTTACAATGAGCAGTTCTTC.